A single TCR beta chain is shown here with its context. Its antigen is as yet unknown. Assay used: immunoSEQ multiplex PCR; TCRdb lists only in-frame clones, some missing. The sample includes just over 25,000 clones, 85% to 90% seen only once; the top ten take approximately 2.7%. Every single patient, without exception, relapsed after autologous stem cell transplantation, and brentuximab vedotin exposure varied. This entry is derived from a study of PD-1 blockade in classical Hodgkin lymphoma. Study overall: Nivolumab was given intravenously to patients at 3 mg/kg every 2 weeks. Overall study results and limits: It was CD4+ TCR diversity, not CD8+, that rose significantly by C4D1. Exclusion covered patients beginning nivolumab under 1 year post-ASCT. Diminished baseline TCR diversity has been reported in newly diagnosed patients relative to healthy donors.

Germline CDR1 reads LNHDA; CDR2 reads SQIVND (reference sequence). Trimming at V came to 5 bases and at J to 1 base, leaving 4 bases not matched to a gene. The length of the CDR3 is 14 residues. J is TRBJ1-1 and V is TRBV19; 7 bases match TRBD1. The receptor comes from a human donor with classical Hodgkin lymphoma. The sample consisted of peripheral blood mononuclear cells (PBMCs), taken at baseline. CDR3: CASSLTGANTEAFF. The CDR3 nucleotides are TGTGCCAGTAGTCTAACAGGGGCGAACACTGAAGCTTTCTTT.